This T cell receptor beta chain was found in a study of blood T cell repertoires in COVID-19. As for the study in general: Sample material is recorded as cDNA or gDNA derived from T cells, B-cell-depleted T cells, or PBMCs.

Trimming shortened V by 6 bases and J by 5 bases, and 14 bases separated the two germline ends. The V gene's germline CDR1 is MNHEY and CDR2 SMNVEV (reference sequence). The CDR3 spans 14 residues. Profiled with immunoSEQ multiplex PCR; TCRdb holds only in-frame clones, not every one. The table lists about 270,000 clones, about 87% of them singletons. Participant-given clinical history determined each cohort assignment. The sample consisted of PBMCs or T cells enriched from blood (not recorded which). The TCR originated in a woman in her 30s with acute COVID-19. The gene calls are TRBV27 and TRBJ2-1, with D possibly TRBD1 on 5 matching bases. CDR3 bases: TGTGCCAGCAGATCTACCGACAGAAACAATGAGCAGTTCTTC. Translated, it gives CASRSTDRNNEQFF.